This TCR beta chain is drawn from a study of shared clonotypes between healthy human individuals. Naivety among CD8 cells was defined by CD45RO negativity and positive CCR7 selection, thereby excluding terminally differentiated effector memory CD45RA+ cells. Here immunoSEQ multiplex PCR was the method, and the copy in TCRdb shows in-frame clones only, minus some. Found here are about 610,000 clones, roughly 96% of them singletons; the top ten hold less than 0.13%. This clonotype was obtained from a woman younger than 45 in good health. Sequencing used naive CD8+ T cells sorted from blood.

The CDR3 reads CASSLPSAGHPGTDEQFF. In DNA form, the CDR3 reads TGTGCCAGCAGCTTACCGTCGGCGGGCCATCCCGGGACCGATGAGCAGTTCTTC. The chain is built from TRBV7-9 and TRBJ2-1, with D tentatively TRBD1 or TRBD2 (5 bases each). The germline CDR1 and CDR2 sequences are SEHNR and FQNEAQ (reference sequence). The CDR3 consists of 18 residues. Deletions cut 2 bases from V and 8 bases from J, with 25 bases between. The full variable domain, rest sourced from reference TRBV7-9 and TRBJ2-1, is DTGVSQNPRHKITKRGQNVTFRCDPISEHNRLYWYRQTLGQGPEFLTYFQNEAQLEKSRLLSDRFSAERPKGSFSTLEIQRTEQGDSAMYLCASSLPSAGHPGTDEQFFGPGTRLTVL.